This entry lists 15 T cell receptor beta chains sequenced from one sample in a study of follicular helper T cells after annual influenza vaccination. Documented time point: 2015-2016 season, 7 days after influenza vaccination. Clones were read by immunoSEQ multiplex PCR, and TCRdb kept only the in-frame ones, dropping some. The sample consists of about 800 clones, 55% to 80% of them appearing once. The specimen comprised CXCR5+ CD38+ circulating T follicular helper cells from blood, sampled 7 days after influenza vaccination. Regarding subset: circulating Tfh, non-naive CD4+CXCR5+PD-1+ (ICOS+CD38+ or ICOS-CD38-). The receptors derive from an adult who received the influenza vaccine.

The chain combines TRBV19 with TRBJ2-3; tentative D call: TRBD2 (6 bases). Germline loops: CDR1 LNHDA, CDR2 SQIVND (reference sequence). This CDR3 comprises 18 residues. V gave up 6 bases and J gave up 3 bases, with 25 bases separating them. CDR3 DNA: TGTGCCAGTAGCCGCCGGTTGAGGTCCGCGACTAGAACAGATACGCAGTATTTT. It is translated as CASSRRLRSATRTDTQYF.

The J gene is TRBJ2-7, the V gene TRBV5-5; a weak D match, TRBD1 (5 bases). CDR1 and CDR2 (germline): SGHKS, YYEKEE (reference sequence). The CDR3 totals 14 residues. V lost 3 bases to trimming and J lost 4 bases, with 14 bases between them. As DNA, the CDR3 is TGTGCCAGCAGCTCAGTCAGGGTTGGGTACGAGCAGTACTTC. Amino acid sequence: CASSSVRVGYEQYF.

V gene TRBV5-4 combines with J gene TRBJ2-3; D perhaps matches TRBD1 (6 bases). The germline gives CDR1 SGHNT, CDR2 YYREEE (reference sequence). The CDR3 extends over 15 amino acids. V was cut by 1 base and J by 3 bases, with 12 bases left in between. CDR3 sequence reads: CASSLSQGLTDTQYF. Written as DNA, the CDR3 is TGTGCCAGCAGCTTGTCTCAGGGGCTGACAGATACGCAGTATTTT.

This clone was picked up a small number of times. This rearrangement joins TRBV29-1 to TRBJ1-5; weak D call: TRBD1 (5 bases). This CDR3 is 14 amino acids long. V was trimmed by 4 bases and J by 4 bases, leaving 14 bases between them. Germline V gene lookup returns CDR1 SQVTM and CDR2 ANQGSEA. The CDR3, as DNA: TGCAGCGTTGCAGGGTCAGGCGGTAATCAGCCCCAGCATTTT. This codes for CSVAGSGGNQPQHF.

The CDR3 DNA sequence: TGTGCCAGCAGCTGGGGACAGGGGCGGCATGAGCAGTTCTTC. Translating it yields CASSWGQGRHEQFF. This chain uses TRBV5-6 with TRBJ2-1; 10 bases line up with TRBD1. The CDR3 has 14 residues. Germline loops: CDR1 SGHDT, CDR2 YYEEEE. The trim removed 3 bases at V and 8 bases at J, leaving 5 bases unmatched. The full variable domain, completed using reference TRBV5-6 and TRBJ2-1, is DAGVTQSPTHLIKTRGQQVTLRCSPKSGHDTVSWYQQALGQGPQFIFQYYEEEERQRGNFPDRFSGHQFPNYSSELNVNALLLGDSALYLCASSWGQGRHEQFFGPGTRLTVL.

On this clone: The same CDR3 arises from other DNA sequences in this sample as well. The chain couples TRBV7-2 to TRBJ1-5; no clear D gene. The CDR3 sequence is 14 residues long. V was cut by 0 bases and J by 7 bases, with 10 bases left in between. Germline values: CDR1 SGHTA, CDR2 FQGNSA. The CDR3 DNA follows: TGTGCCAGCAGCTTAGCGCTGGGGTACCAGCCCCAGCATTTT. It specifies CASSLALGYQPQHF.

The chain joins TRBV6-1 to TRBJ2-1; D gene ambiguous. Trimming cost V 5 bases and J 7 bases, with 6 bases left between them. The CDR3 totals 11 residues. Per germline, CDR1 MNHNS and CDR2 SASEGT. The DNA of the CDR3 is TGTGCCAGCAGTAGAGGAAATGAGCAGTTCTTC. As protein: CASSRGNEQFF.

V gene TRBV7-2 combines with J gene TRBJ1-4, with 7 bases identical to TRBD1. CDR1 and CDR2 (germline): SGHTA, FQGNSA. J lost 5 bases, V lost 4 bases, and 7 bases had no gene match. The CDR3 is 15 amino acids. The CDR3 DNA is TGTGCCAGCAGCTCAAGGGGGCGTCGGAATGAAAAACTGTTTTTT. This codes for CASSSRGRRNEKLFF.

The V call is TRBV5-3, the J call TRBJ2-1; no definite D call. TRBV5-3 is an ORF for which the function is uncertain. The CDR3 sequence is 10 residues long. Trimming shortened V by 6 bases and J by 6 bases, and 4 bases separated the two germline ends. CDR3 protein: CARIGNEQFF. CDR3 in DNA: TGTGCCAGAATTGGCAATGAGCAGTTCTTC.

The V gene is TRBV4-2, the J gene TRBJ1-3; 9 bases map to TRBD1. Germline CDR1 reads LGHNA; CDR2 reads YNFKEQ. V dropped 3 bases and J dropped 0; count of bases not matched to a gene: 0. The CDR3 runs 15 residues. This chain's CDR3 is CASSQTGGSGNTIYF. The CDR3 coding sequence is TGTGCCAGCAGCCAGACAGGGGGCTCTGGAAACACCATATATTTT.

This chain links TRBV2 with TRBJ2-2; tentatively, D is TRBD1 (7 bases). CDR3 length: 15 amino acids. In germline, CDR1 is SNHLY, CDR2 FYNNEI. V was pared by 7 bases and J by 6 bases, with 18 bases between. CDR3 bases: TGTGCCAGCAAACGGGAGACAGGGCAAGCCGGGGAGCTGTTTTTT. Translating it yields CASKRETGQAGELFF.

The chain links TRBV19 to TRBJ1-1; 7 nucleotides align to TRBD1. The J segment lost 4 bases and the V segment lost 5 bases, leaving 7 bases of the junction unmatched. CDR1 and CDR2 (germline): LNHDA, SQIVND (reference sequence). The CDR3 spans 14 residues. DNA of the CDR3: TGTGCCAGTAGTGGCTTTCAGGGGGGCACTGAAGCTTTCTTT. Translating it yields CASSGFQGGTEAFF.

The chain recombines TRBV30 with TRBJ1-1; no firm D call. V lost 2 bases to trimming and J lost 0 bases, with 19 bases between them. The CDR3 totals 17 residues. CDR1 GTSNPN and CDR2 SVGIG come from the germline V gene (reference sequence). The CDR3 region is CAWSSFGNTQMNTEAFF. The CDR3 nucleotides are TGTGCCTGGAGTTCTTTTGGGAACACACAGATGAACACTGAAGCTTTCTTT.

This clone was seen just once. This sequence joins TRBV20-1 and TRBJ2-1; no clear D. Germline CDR1 reads DFQATT; CDR2 reads SNEGSKA (reference sequence). The CDR3 runs 11 residues. V was shortened by 3 bases and J by 6 bases, with 6 bases between the two germline ends. CDR3 nucleotide sequence: TGCAGTGCTAGGTACAGCAATGAGCAGTTCTTC. It codes for CSARYSNEQFF.

The sample holds one count of this clone. The chain links TRBV19 to TRBJ1-5; D gene uncertain. Trimming left V 4 bases short and J 1 base short, with 8 bases between. This CDR3 is 14 amino acids long. Germline CDR1 is LNHDA and CDR2 is SQIVND (reference sequence). CDR3: CASSTVRSNQPQHF. The DNA of the CDR3 is TGTGCCAGTAGTACCGTCAGAAGCAATCAGCCCCAGCATTTT.